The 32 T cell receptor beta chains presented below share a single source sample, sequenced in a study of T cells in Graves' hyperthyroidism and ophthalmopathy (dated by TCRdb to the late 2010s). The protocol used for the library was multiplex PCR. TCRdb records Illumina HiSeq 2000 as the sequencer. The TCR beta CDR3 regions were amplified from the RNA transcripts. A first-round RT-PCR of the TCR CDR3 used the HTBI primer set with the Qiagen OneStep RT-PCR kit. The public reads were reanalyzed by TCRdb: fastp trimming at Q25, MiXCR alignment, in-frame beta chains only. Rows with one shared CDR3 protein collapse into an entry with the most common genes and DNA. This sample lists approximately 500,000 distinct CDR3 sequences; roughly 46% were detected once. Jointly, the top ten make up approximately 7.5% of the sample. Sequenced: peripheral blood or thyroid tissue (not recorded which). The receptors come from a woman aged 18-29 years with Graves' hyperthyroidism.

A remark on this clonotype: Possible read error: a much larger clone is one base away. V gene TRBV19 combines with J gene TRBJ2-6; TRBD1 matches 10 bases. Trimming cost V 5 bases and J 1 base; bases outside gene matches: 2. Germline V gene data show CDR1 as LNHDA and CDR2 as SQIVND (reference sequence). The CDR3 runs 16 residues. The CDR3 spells CASSGTGVSGANVLTF. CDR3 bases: TGTGCCAGTAGTGGGACAGGGGTGTCTGGGGCCAACGTCCTGACTTTC.

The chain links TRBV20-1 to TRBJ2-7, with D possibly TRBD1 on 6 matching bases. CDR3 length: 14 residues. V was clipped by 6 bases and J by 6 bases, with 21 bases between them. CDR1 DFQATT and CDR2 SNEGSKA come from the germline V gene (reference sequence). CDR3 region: CSARGTWGYGEQYF. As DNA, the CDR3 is TGCAGTGCGAGGGGGACGTGGGGATACGGCGAGCAGTACTTC.

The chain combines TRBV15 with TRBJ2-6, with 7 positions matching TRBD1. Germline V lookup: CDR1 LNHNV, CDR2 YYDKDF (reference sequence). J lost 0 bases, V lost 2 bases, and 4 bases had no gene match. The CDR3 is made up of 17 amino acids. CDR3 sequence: CATSRPGQPSGANVLTF. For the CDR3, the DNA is TGTGCCACCAGCAGACCGGGACAGCCCTCTGGGGCCAACGTCCTGACTTTC.

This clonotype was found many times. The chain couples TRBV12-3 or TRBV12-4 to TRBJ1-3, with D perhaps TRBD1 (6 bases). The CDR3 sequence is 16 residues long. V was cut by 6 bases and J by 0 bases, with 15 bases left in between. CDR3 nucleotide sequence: TGTGCCAGCAGCCCCGACAGGCCATTCTCTGGAAACACCATATATTTT. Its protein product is CASSPDRPFSGNTIYF.

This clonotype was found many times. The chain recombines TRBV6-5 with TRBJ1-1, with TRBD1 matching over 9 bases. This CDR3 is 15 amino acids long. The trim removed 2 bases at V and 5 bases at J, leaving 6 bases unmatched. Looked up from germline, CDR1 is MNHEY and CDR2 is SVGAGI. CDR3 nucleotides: TGTGCCAGCAGTTACCCTGGACAGGGGAAGACTGAAGCTTTCTTT. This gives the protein CASSYPGQGKTEAFF.

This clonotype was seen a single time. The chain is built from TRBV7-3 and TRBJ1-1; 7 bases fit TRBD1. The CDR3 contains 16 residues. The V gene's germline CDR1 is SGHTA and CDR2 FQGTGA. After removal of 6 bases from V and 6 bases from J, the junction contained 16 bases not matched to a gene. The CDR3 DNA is TGTGCCAGCAGTTTACTCCCAGACAGGGTGAGCCCTGAAGCTTTCTTT. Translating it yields CASSLLPDRVSPEAFF.

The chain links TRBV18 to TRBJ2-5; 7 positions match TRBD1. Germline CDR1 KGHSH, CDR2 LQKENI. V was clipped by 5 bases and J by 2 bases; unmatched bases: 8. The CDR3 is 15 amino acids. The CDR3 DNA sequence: TGTGCCAGCTCATTGGGACAGCATAGACAAGAGACCCAGTACTTC. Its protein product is CASSLGQHRQETQYF.

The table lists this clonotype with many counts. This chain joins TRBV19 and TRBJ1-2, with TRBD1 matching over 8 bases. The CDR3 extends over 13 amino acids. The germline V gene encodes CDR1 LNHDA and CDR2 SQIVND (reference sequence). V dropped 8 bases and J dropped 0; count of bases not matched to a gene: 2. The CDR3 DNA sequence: TGTGCCAGTCGACAGGGGACTAACTATGGCTACACCTTC. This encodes CASRQGTNYGYTF.

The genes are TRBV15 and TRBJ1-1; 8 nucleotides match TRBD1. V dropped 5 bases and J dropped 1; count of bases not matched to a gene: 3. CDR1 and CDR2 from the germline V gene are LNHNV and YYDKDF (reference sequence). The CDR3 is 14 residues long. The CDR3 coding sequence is TGTGCCACCAGCCCCGACAGGGGGAACACTGAAGCTTTCTTT. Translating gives CATSPDRGNTEAFF. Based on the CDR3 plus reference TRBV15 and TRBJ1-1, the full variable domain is DAMVIQNPRYQVTQFGKPVTLSCSQTLNHNVMYWYQQKSSQAPKLLFHYYDKDFNNEADTPDNFQSRRPNTSFCFLDIRSPGLGDTAMYLCATSPDRGNTEAFFGQGTRLTVV.

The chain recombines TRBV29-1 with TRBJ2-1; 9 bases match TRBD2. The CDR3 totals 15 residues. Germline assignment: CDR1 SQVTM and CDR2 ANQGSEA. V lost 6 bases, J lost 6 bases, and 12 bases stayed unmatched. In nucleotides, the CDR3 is TGCAGCGTAGCGACTAGCGGACCCTTGACCAATGAGCAGTTCTTC. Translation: CSVATSGPLTNEQFF.

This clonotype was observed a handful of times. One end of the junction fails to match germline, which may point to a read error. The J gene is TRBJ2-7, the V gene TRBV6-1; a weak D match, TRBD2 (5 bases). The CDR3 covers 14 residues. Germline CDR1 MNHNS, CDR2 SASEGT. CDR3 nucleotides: TGTGCCAGCAGTGACCGACGGGAAACCGGGGAGCTGTACTTC. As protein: CASSDRRETGELYF.

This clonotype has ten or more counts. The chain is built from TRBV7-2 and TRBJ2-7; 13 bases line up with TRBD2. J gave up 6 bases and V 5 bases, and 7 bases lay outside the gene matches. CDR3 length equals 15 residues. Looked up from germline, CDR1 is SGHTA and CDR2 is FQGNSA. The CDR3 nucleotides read TGTGCCAGCAGCGCCGCACTAGCGGGAGGGCCCGAGCAGTACTTC. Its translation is CASSAALAGGPEQYF.

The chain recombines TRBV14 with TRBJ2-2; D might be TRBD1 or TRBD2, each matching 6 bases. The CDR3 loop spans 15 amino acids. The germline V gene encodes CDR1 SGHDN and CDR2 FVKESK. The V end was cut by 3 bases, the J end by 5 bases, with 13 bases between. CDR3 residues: CASSHLGGSTGELFF. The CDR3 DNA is TGTGCCAGCAGCCACCTCGGGGGCTCAACCGGGGAGCTGTTTTTT.

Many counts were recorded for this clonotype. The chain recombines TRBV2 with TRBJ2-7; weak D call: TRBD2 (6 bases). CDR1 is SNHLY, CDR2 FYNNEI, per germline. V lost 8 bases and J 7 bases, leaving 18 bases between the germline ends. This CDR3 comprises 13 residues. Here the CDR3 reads CASSTDTRGEQYF. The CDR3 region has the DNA TGTGCCAGCTCGACGGACACCCGGGGGGAGCAGTACTTC.

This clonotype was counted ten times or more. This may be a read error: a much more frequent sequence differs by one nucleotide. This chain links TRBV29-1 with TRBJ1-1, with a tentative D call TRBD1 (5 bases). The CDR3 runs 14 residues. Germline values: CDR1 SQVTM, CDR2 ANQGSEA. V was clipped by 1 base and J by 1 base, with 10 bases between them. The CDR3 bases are TGCAGCGTTGAAGTTGGGGGTTCGAACACTGAAGCTTTCTTT. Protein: CSVEVGGSNTEAFF.

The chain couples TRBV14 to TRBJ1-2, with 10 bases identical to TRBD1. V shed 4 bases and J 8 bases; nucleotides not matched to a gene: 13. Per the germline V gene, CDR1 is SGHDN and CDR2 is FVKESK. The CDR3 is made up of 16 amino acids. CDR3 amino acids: CASSPGQGEGVTGYTF. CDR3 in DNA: TGTGCCAGCAGCCCTGGACAGGGGGAAGGTGTAACGGGCTACACCTTC.

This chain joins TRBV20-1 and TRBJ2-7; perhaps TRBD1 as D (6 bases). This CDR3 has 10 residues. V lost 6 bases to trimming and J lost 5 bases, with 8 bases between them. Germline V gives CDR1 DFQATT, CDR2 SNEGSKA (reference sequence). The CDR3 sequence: CSAAGDEQYF. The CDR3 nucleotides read TGCAGTGCCGCAGGGGACGAGCAGTACTTC.

CDR3 sequence reads: CASILDNEQFF. CDR3 in DNA: TGTGCCAGCATTTTAGACAATGAGCAGTTCTTC. V is TRBV2 and J is TRBJ2-7, with no clear D. The end of the DNA is better explained by TRBJ2-1, so the J call may be wrong. Germline V lookup: CDR1 SNHLY, CDR2 FYNNEI. CDR3 length: 11 amino acids.

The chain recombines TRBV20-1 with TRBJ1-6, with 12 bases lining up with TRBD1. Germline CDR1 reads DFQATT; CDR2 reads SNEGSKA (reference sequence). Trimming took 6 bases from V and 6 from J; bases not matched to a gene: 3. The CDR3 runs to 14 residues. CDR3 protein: CSARDRGLNSPLHF. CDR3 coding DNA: TGCAGTGCGAGGGACAGGGGGCTTAATTCACCCCTCCACTTT.

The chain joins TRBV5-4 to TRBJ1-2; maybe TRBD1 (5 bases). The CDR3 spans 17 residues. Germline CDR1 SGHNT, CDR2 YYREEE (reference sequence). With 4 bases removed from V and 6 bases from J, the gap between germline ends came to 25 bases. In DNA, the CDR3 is TGTGCCAGCAGCGAACGGTACCGGGACTTCAATGAGCATGGCTACACCTTC. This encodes CASSERYRDFNEHGYTF.

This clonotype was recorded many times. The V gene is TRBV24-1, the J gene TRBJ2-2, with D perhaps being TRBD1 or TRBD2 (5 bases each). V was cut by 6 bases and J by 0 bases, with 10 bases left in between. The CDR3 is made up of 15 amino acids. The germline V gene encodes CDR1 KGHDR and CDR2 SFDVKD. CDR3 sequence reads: CATSSRGTNTGELFF. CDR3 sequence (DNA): TGTGCCACCAGTTCGAGGGGAACGAACACCGGGGAGCTGTTTTTT.

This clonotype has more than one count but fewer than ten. CDR3 in DNA: TGTGCCAGCAGCCAAGATGAGGGACAAGAGACCCAGTACTTC. Encoded protein: CASSQDEGQETQYF. This chain joins TRBV3-1 and TRBJ2-5; a weak D match, TRBD2 (5 bases). Germline-derived CDR1 and CDR2 are LGHDT and YNNKEL (reference sequence). The V end lost 0 bases, the J end lost 2 bases, and 7 bases lay between the germline ends. The CDR3 is 14 residues long.

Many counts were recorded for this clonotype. The CDR3 reads CSARSPSDGNFSYEQYF. The CDR3 DNA is TGCAGTGCTCGATCCCCCTCAGACGGAAATTTCTCCTACGAGCAGTACTTC. The genes are TRBV20-1 and TRBJ2-7; D is ambiguous. Germline V gene lookup returns CDR1 DFQATT and CDR2 SNEGSKA (reference sequence). The CDR3 length is 17 residues. Trimming took off 5 bases at V and 0 bases at J, with 23 bases between the two ends.

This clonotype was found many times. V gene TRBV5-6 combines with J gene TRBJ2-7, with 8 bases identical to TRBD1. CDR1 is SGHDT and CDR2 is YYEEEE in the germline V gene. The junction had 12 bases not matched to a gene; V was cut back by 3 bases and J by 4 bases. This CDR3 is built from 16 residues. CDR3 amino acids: CASSSRTGYFEYEQYF. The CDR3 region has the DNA TGTGCCAGCAGCTCCCGGACAGGGTATTTCGAGTACGAGCAGTACTTC.

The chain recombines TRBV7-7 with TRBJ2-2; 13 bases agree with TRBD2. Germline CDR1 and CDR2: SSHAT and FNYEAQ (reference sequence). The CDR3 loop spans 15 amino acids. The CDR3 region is CAREGTSGTTGELFF. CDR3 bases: TGTGCTAGGGAAGGGACTAGCGGGACCACCGGGGAGCTGTTTTTT. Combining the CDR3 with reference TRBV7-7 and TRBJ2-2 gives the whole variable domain GAGVSQSPRYKVTKRGQDVTLRCDPISSHATLYWYQQALGQGPEFLTYFNYEAQPDKSGLPSDRFSAERPEGSISTLTIQRTEQRDSAMYRCAREGTSGTTGELFFGEGSRLTVL.

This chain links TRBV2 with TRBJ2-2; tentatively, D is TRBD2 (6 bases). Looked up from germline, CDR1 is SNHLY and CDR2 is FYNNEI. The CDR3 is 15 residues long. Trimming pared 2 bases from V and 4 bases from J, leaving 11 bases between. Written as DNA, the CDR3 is TGTGCCAGCAGTGAAAGGTCTAGCGCCACCGGGGAGCTGTTTTTT. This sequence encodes CASSERSSATGELFF.

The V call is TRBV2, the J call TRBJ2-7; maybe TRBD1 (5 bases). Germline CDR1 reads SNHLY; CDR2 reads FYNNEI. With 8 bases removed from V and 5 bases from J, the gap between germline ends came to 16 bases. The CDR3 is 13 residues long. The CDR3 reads CASARQGSHEQYF. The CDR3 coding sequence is TGTGCCAGCGCCCGGCAGGGAAGCCACGAGCAGTACTTC.

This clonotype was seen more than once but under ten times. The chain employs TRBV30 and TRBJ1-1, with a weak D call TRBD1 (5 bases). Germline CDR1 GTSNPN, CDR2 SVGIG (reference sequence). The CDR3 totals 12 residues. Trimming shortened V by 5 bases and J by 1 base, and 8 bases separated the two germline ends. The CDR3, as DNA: TGTGCCTGGGGGACTCAGAACACTGAAGCTTTCTTT. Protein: CAWGTQNTEAFF.

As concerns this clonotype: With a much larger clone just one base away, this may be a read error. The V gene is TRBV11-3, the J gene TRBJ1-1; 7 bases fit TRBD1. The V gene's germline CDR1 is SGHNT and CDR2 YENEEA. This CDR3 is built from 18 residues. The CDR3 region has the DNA TGTGCCAGCAGCACTCATTTCGGGACAGCGAAAATGAACACTGAAGCTTCCTTT. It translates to CASSTHFGTAKMNTEASF. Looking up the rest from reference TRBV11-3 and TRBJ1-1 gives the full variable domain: EAGVVQSPRYKIIEKKQPVAFWCNPISGHNTLYWYLQNLGQGPELLIRYENEEAVDDSQLPKDRFSAERLKGVDSTLKIQPAELGDSAVYLCASSTHFGTAKMNTEASFGQGTRLTVV.

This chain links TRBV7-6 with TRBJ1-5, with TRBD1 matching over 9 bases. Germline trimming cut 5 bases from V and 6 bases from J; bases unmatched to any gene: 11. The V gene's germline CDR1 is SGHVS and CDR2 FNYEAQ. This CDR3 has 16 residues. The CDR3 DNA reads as TGTGCCAGCAGCCCCTCCGGGACAGGGAAGGGTCAGCCCCAGCATTTT. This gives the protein CASSPSGTGKGQPQHF.

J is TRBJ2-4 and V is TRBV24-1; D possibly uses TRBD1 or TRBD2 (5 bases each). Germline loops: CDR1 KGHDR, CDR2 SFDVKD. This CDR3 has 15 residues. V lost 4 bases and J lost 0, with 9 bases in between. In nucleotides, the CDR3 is TGTGCCACCAGTGAGGGGGAGACAGCCAAAAACATTCAGTACTTC. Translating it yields CATSEGETAKNIQYF.

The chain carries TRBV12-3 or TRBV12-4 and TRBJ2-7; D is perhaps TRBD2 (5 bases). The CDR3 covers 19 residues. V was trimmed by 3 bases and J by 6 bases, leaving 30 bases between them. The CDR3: CASSFSVSRSSVTVSEQYF. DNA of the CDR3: TGTGCCAGCAGTTTTAGTGTTTCGAGGAGTAGCGTAACCGTTAGCGAGCAGTACTTC.